This TCR beta chain was captured in a study of blood T cell repertoires in COVID-19. The table came from immunoSEQ multiplex PCR; TCRdb's copy has only in-frame clones and leaves some out. The data show approximately 260,000 clones, about 91% seen once. This CDR3 contains 14 residues. In germline, CDR1 is SGHVS, CDR2 FNYEAQ. V lost 5 bases, J lost 10 bases, and 8 bases stayed unmatched. The source is a middle-aged woman with acute COVID-19. The chain has TRBV7-6 and TRBJ1-6; 7 bases agree with TRBD1. Material: PBMCs or T cells enriched from blood (not recorded which). The CDR3 protein is CASSRRTGDSPLHF. The CDR3 bases are TGTGCCAGCAGCCGTCGAACAGGGGACTCACCCCTCCACTTT.